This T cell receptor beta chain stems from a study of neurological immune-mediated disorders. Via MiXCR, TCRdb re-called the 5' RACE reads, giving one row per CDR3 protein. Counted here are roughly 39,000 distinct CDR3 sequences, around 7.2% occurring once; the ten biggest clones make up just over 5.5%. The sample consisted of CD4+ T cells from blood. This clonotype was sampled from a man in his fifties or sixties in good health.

The CDR3 region has the DNA TGTGCCAGCAGCCCTCGGACTAGCGGCGAGACCCAGTACTTC. Protein: CASSPRTSGETQYF. The chain has TRBV9 and TRBJ2-5; TRBD2 matches at 10 bases. This CDR3 is 14 amino acids long. Losses at the gene ends were 4 bases for V and 5 bases for J; bases not matched to a gene: 5. CDR1 is SGDLS, CDR2 YYNGEE, per germline.